Below are 20 T cell receptor beta chains sequenced from a single sample in a study of T cell responses to AZD1222 COVID-19 vaccine. Assay used: immunoSEQ multiplex PCR; TCRdb lists only in-frame clones, some missing. The sample carries around 110,000 clones, roughly 90% recorded once. Sequences were derived from peripheral blood, sampled on day 0 of AZD1222 vaccination. The receptors derive from an adult in good health.

This clone has ten or more counts. The chain uses TRBV15 and TRBJ1-2; maybe TRBD1 (5 bases). V lost 4 bases and J lost 8, with 17 bases in between. The CDR3 is 14 amino acids. Germline V gene lookup returns CDR1 LNHNV and CDR2 YYDKDF (reference sequence). CDR3 region: CATSTRQTTKGYTF. The DNA for the CDR3 is TGTGCCACCAGCACCCGACAGACTACTAAGGGCTACACCTTC. Together with reference TRBV15 and TRBJ1-2, the CDR3 gives the full variable domain: DAMVIQNPRYQVTQFGKPVTLSCSQTLNHNVMYWYQQKSSQAPKLLFHYYDKDFNNEADTPDNFQSRRPNTSFCFLDIRSPGLGDTAMYLCATSTRQTTKGYTFGSGTRLTVV.

This rearrangement joins TRBV6-5 to TRBJ2-2, with 7 bases lining up with TRBD1. In germline, CDR1 is MNHEY, CDR2 SVGAGI. The ends lost 6 bases at V and 4 bases at J; junction bases unmatched: 5. This CDR3 contains 14 residues. CDR3 protein: CASREGAGTGELFF. CDR3 sequence (DNA): TGTGCCAGCAGAGAGGGGGCAGGCACCGGGGAGCTGTTTTTT.

The chain links TRBV4-1 to TRBJ1-2; unclear D gene. V dropped 1 base and J dropped 7 bases, with 4 bases sitting between them. The CDR3 is 11 amino acids. CDR1 MGHRA and CDR2 YSYEKL come from the germline V gene. The CDR3 sequence: CASSQGRGYTF. CDR3 in DNA: TGCGCCAGCAGCCAAGGCCGTGGCTACACCTTC.

This chain connects TRBV7-9 to TRBJ2-2; D ambiguous. In germline, CDR1 is SEHNR, CDR2 FQNEAQ (reference sequence). The V and J ends lost 5 bases and 3 bases respectively, with 13 bases between them. There are 15 residues in the CDR3. CDR3 protein: CASSPAGRYTGELFF. Written as DNA, the CDR3 is TGTGCCAGCAGCCCAGCAGGCAGATACACCGGGGAGCTGTTTTTT.

V and J are TRBV5-4 and TRBJ2-1; D is unresolved. The CDR3 is made up of 13 amino acids. Germline lookup yields CDR1 SGHNT and CDR2 YYREEE (reference sequence). V lost 3 bases to trimming and J lost 6 bases, with 10 bases between them. CDR3 in amino acids: CASSSGPFNEQFF. The CDR3 DNA reads as TGTGCCAGCAGCTCCGGGCCTTTCAATGAGCAGTTCTTC.

The gene calls are TRBV11-2 and TRBJ2-7; 9 positions agree with TRBD1. V gave up 4 bases and J gave up 3 bases; unmatched junction bases: 1. The CDR3 runs to 13 residues. Germline V gene sequence: CDR1 SGHAT, CDR2 FQNNGV. CDR3 residues: CASSSDRGYEQYF. The CDR3 nucleotides read TGTGCCAGCAGCTCGGACAGGGGCTACGAGCAGTACTTC.

The genes are TRBV12-5 and TRBJ2-7; D is perhaps TRBD2 (5 bases). CDR1 is LGHNT and CDR2 is FRNRAP in the germline V gene. V lost 7 bases, J lost 5 bases, and 15 bases lay in between. The CDR3 runs 13 residues. The DNA of the CDR3 is TGTGCTAGTGCTCGAGGGAACGGGAACGAGCAGTACTTC. Amino acid sequence: CASARGNGNEQYF.

Only one count was recorded for this clone. The chain recombines TRBV3-1 (or the pseudogene TRBV3-2) with TRBJ2-1, with 9 nucleotides matching TRBD2. Losses at the gene ends were 4 bases for V and 2 bases for J; bases not matched to a gene: 9. Germline V gene data show CDR1 as LGHDT and CDR2 as YNNKEL (reference sequence). This CDR3 comprises 17 residues. The CDR3 nucleotides read TGTGCCAGCAGCCCCGATATAGCGGGAGATCCCTACAATGAGCAGTTCTTC. Translated: CASSPDIAGDPYNEQFF.

The V call is TRBV6-5, the J call TRBJ1-3; possibly TRBD1 for D (6 bases). The CDR3 contains 15 residues. Trimming pared 6 bases from V and 0 bases from J, leaving 12 bases between. Germline lookup yields CDR1 MNHEY and CDR2 SVGAGI. The CDR3 loop reads CASSRQGSSGNTIYF. The CDR3 DNA reads as TGTGCCAGCAGCCGCCAGGGGAGCTCTGGAAACACCATATATTTT.

The V and J genes are TRBV7-3 and TRBJ2-6; unclear D gene. The CDR3 totals 16 residues. The V end was cut by 0 bases, the J end by 1 base, with 7 bases between. Per the germline V gene, CDR1 is SGHTA and CDR2 is FQGTGA. CDR3 sequence (DNA): TGTGCCAGCAGCTTAACTGCTGGATCTGGGGCCAACGTCCTGACTTTC. Its translation is CASSLTAGSGANVLTF.

The chain employs TRBV9 and TRBJ1-2; D gene uncertain. Germline-derived CDR1 and CDR2 are SGDLS and YYNGEE. The CDR3 covers 12 residues. Deletions cut 4 bases from V and 4 bases from J, with 8 bases between. Written as DNA, the CDR3 is TGTGCCAGCAGCCTAGGACCCTATGGCTACACCTTC. This sequence encodes CASSLGPYGYTF.

The chain carries TRBV7-9 and TRBJ1-5, with 8 nucleotides matching TRBD1. This CDR3 region has 18 residues. In germline, CDR1 is SEHNR, CDR2 FQNEAQ (reference sequence). V shed 1 base and J 0 bases; nucleotides not matched to a gene: 8. In DNA form, the CDR3 reads TGTGCCAGCAGCTTAGGAACCGGGACAGGTTATAGCAATCAGCCCCAGCATTTT. It is translated as CASSLGTGTGYSNQPQHF. Supplemented by reference TRBV7-9 and TRBJ1-5, the full variable domain reads DTGVSQNPRHKITKRGQNVTFRCDPISEHNRLYWYRQTLGQGPEFLTYFQNEAQLEKSRLLSDRFSAERPKGSFSTLEIQRTEQGDSAMYLCASSLGTGTGYSNQPQHFGDGTRLSIL.

This rearrangement joins TRBV6-5 to TRBJ2-7; 7 nucleotides align to TRBD1. This CDR3 spans 14 amino acids. The V and J ends lost 2 bases and 0 bases, in that order; junction bases with no gene match: 1. Germline V gene data show CDR1 as MNHEY and CDR2 as SVGAGI. The CDR3 DNA sequence: TGTGCCAGCAGTTACGCAGGGGGCTCCTACGAGCAGTACTTC. As protein: CASSYAGGSYEQYF.

This clone has a single count. The chain joins TRBV5-1 to TRBJ1-6; possible D gene TRBD1, 5 bases. Germline-derived CDR1 and CDR2 are SGHRS and YFSETQ. V lost 4 bases, J lost 1 base, and 9 bases lay in between. The CDR3 runs 15 residues. This CDR3 reads CASSEGTSYNSPLHF. In DNA, the CDR3 is TGCGCCAGCAGCGAGGGGACTTCCTATAATTCACCCCTCCACTTT. The full variable domain, completed using reference TRBV5-1 and TRBJ1-6, is KAGVTQTPRYLIKTRGQQVTLSCSPISGHRSVSWYQQTPGQGLQFLFEYFSETQRNKGNFPGRFSGRQFSNSRSEMNVSTLELGDSALYLCASSEGTSYNSPLHFGNGTRLTVT.

The V gene is TRBV5-6, the J gene TRBJ1-6; D is unresolved. From germline, CDR1 is SGHDT and CDR2 YYEEEE. V lost 4 bases and J 8 bases, leaving 7 bases between the germline ends. This CDR3 region has 12 residues. The CDR3: CASSLNYSPLHF. CDR3 in DNA: TGTGCCAGCAGCCTCAATTATTCACCCCTCCACTTT.

The chain has TRBV11-3 and TRBJ1-1; no clear D. Trimming shortened V by 0 bases and J by 3 bases, and 5 bases separated the two germline ends. Germline V gene lookup returns CDR1 SGHNT and CDR2 YENEEA. This CDR3 has 13 amino acids. The DNA for the CDR3 is TGTGCCAGCAGCTTAGAAGGCGACACTGAAGCTTTCTTT. Translating gives CASSLEGDTEAFF.

The rearrangement links TRBV3-1 (or the pseudogene TRBV3-2) to TRBJ1-1, with 9 nucleotides matching TRBD1. The V segment lost 0 bases and the J segment 6 bases; nucleotides outside the gene matches: 5. This CDR3 is built from 15 residues. Germline-derived CDR1 and CDR2 are LGHDT and YNNKEL (reference sequence). CDR3: CASSQDLRTGAEAFF. CDR3 DNA: TGTGCCAGCAGCCAAGATTTAAGGACAGGGGCTGAAGCTTTCTTT.

This clone appeared once. The chain uses TRBV9 and TRBJ2-5; weak D call: TRBD1 (6 bases). The CDR3 runs to 15 residues. CDR1 and CDR2 (germline): SGDLS, YYNGEE. V lost 0 bases and J lost 1, with 10 bases in between. CDR3 amino acids: CASSVGRTAQETQYF. The CDR3 region has the DNA TGTGCCAGCAGCGTAGGGCGGACAGCCCAAGAGACCCAGTACTTC.

CDR3 nucleotide sequence: TGTGCCAGCAGTTTACCGGGCCAAGAGACCCAGTACTTC. It translates to CASSLPGQETQYF. V is TRBV28 and J is TRBJ2-5, with unresolved D. Germline V gene sequence: CDR1 MDHEN, CDR2 SYDVKM. The CDR3 length is 13 residues. V lost 2 bases and J lost 1, with 5 bases in between.

The genes are TRBV14 and TRBJ1-6, with TRBD1 identical over 8 bases. Germline V gives CDR1 SGHDN, CDR2 FVKESK. The V segment lost 3 bases and the J segment 2 bases; nucleotides outside the gene matches: 6. The CDR3 has 17 residues. The CDR3 reads CASSHPGQGTYNSPLHF. CDR3 coding DNA: TGTGCCAGCAGCCATCCCGGACAGGGCACCTATAATTCACCCCTCCACTTT.